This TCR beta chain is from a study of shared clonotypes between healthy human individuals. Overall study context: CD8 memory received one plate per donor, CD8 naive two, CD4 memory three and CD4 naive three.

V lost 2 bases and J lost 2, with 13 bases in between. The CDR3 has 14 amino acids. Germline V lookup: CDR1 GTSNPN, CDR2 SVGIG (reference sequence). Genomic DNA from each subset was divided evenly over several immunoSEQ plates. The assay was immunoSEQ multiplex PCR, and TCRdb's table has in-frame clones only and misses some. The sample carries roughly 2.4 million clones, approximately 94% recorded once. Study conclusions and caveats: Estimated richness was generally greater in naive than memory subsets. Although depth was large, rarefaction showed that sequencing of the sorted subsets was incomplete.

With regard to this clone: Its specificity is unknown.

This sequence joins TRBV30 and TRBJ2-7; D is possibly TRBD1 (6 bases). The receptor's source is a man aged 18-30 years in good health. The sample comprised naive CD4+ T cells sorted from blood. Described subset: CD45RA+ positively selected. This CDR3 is CAWSKAGVAYEQYF. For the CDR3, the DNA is TGTGCCTGGAGTAAGGCAGGGGTAGCCTACGAGCAGTACTTC.